This entry is about one T cell receptor (beta chain). Its antigen is not identified. These data come from a study of cytomegalovirus exposure and HLA in healthy donors. Whole-study results and caveats: Presence/absence analyses took donor sequencing depth as roughly uniform. Later analysis associated a missense DCLRE1C variant with TCR beta V- and J-gene trimming.

Primers included in the PCR were 60 Vbeta and 13 Jbeta primers. Using immunoSEQ multiplex PCR, the repertoire was profiled, and TCRdb retains in-frame clones only, with some absent. The data hold 160,000 or so clones, with just under 80% observed a single time. The CDR3 spans 15 residues. With 3 bases clipped from V and 1 base from J, the junction kept 6 bases outside the gene matches. Germline values: CDR1 SEHNR, CDR2 FQNEAQ (reference sequence). This sequence was found in a woman in her 50s in good health and CMV-seronegative. Source material: PBMCs. V gene TRBV7-9 combines with J gene TRBJ2-7; TRBD2 matches at 7 bases. The DNA for the CDR3 is TGTGCCAGCAGCTTCTTGGGGGGGAATTCCTACGAGCAGTACTTC. This codes for CASSFLGGNSYEQYF.